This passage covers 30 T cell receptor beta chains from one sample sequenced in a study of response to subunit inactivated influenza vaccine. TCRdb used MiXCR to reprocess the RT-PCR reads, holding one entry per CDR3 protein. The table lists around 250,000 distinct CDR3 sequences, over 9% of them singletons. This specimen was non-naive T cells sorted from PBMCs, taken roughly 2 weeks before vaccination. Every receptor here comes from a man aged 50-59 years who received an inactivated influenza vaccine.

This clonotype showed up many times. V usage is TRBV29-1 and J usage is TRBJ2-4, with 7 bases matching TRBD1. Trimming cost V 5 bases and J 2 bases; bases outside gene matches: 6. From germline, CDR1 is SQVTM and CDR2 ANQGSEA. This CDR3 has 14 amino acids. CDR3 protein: CSVSRGQSKNIQYF. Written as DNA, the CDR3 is TGCAGCGTTTCGAGGGGACAGTCCAAAAACATTCAGTACTTC.

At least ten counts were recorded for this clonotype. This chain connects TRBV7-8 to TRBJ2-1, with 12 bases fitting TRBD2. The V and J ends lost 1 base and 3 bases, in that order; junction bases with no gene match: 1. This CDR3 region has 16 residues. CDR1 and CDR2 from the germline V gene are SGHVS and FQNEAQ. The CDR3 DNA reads TGTGCCAGCAGCTTAGGGGGACTAGCGGGCTACAATGAGCAGTTCTTC. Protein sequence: CASSLGGLAGYNEQFF.

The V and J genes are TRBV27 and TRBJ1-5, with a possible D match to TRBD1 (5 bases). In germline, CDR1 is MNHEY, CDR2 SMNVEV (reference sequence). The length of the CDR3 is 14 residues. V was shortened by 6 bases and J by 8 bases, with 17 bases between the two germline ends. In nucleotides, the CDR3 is TGTGCCAGCAGCAAGAACCGGGGGACGGAGCCCCAGCATTTT. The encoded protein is CASSKNRGTEPQHF.

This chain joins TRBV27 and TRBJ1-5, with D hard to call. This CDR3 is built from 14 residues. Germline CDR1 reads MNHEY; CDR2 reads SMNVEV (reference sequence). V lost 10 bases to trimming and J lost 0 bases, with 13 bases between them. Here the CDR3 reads CAILVKPSNQPQHF. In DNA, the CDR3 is TGTGCCATTCTGGTAAAGCCTAGCAATCAGCCCCAGCATTTT.

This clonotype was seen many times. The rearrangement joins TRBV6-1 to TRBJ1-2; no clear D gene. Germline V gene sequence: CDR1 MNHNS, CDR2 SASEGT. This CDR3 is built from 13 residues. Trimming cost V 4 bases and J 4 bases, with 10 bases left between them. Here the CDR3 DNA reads TGTGCCAGCAGTGGACCGAAACTCTATGGCTACACCTTC. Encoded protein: CASSGPKLYGYTF.

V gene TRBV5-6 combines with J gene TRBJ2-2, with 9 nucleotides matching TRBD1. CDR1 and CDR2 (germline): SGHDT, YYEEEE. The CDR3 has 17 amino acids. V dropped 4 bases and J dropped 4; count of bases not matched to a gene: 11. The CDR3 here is CASSDIQGAQSTGELFF. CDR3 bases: TGTGCCAGCAGCGACATACAGGGGGCGCAAAGCACCGGGGAGCTGTTTTTT.

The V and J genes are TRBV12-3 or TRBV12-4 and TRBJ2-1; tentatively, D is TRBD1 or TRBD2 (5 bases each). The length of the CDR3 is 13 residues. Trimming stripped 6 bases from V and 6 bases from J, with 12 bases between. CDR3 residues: CASSQGPPNEQFF. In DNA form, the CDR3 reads TGTGCCAGCAGCCAGGGACCCCCCAATGAGCAGTTCTTC.

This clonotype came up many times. The CDR3 reads CASSLWDRNTEAFF. CDR3 nucleotides: TGCGCCAGCAGCTTATGGGACAGAAACACTGAAGCTTTCTTT. The chain has TRBV5-1 and TRBJ1-1; 7 bases match TRBD1. The CDR3 extends over 14 amino acids. V lost 2 bases to trimming and J lost 2 bases; unmatched junction nucleotides: 3. CDR1 is SGHRS, CDR2 YFSETQ, per germline.

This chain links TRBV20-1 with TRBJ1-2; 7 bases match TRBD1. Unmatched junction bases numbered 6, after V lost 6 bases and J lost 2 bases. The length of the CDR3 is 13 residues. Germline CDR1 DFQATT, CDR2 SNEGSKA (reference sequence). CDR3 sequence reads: CSAEDRRNYGYTF. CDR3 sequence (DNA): TGCAGTGCAGAGGACAGGAGAAACTATGGCTACACCTTC.

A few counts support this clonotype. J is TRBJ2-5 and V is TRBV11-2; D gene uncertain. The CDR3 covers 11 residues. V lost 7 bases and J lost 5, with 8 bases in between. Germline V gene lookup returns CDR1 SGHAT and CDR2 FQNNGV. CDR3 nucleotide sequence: TGTGCCAGCACACCCGGTGAGACCCAGTACTTC. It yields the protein CASTPGETQYF.

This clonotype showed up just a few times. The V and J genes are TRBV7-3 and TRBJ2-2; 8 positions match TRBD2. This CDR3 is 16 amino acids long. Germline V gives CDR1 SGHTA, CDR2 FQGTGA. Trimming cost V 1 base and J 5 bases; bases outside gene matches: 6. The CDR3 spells CASSLMSGSGTGELFF. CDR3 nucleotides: TGTGCCAGCAGCTTAATGAGCGGGAGCGGAACCGGGGAGCTGTTTTTT.

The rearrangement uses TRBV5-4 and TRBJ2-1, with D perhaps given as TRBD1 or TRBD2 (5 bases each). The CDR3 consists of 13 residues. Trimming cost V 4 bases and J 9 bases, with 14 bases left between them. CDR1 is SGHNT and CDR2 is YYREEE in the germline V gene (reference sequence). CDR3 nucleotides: TGTGCCAGCAGCCTCACTAGTAGGGGTGAGCAGTTCTTC. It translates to CASSLTSRGEQFF.

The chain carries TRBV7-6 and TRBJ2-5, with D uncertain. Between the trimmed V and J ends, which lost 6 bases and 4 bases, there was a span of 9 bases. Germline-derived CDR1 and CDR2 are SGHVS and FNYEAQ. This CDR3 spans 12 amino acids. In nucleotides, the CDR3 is TGTGCCAGCAGACAGTACGGAGAGACCCAGTACTTC. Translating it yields CASRQYGETQYF.

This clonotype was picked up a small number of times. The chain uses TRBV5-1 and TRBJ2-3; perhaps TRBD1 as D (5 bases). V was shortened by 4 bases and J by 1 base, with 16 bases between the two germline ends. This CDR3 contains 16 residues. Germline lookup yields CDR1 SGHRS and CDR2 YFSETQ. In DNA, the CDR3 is TGCGCCAGCAGCGTTAGGGGCAGGGCCGGCACAGATACGCAGTATTTT. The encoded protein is CASSVRGRAGTDTQYF.

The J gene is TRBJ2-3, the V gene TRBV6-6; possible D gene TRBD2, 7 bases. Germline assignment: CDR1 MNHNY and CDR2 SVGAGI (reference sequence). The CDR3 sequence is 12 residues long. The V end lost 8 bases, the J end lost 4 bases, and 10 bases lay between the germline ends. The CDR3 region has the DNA TGTGCCAGCGGGGGGGCCGCAGATACGCAGTATTTT. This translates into CASGGAADTQYF.

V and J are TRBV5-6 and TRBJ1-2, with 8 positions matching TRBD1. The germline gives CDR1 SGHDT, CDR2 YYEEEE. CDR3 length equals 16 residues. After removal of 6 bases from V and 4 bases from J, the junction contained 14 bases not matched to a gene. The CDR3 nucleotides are TGTGCCAGCACTGGGGCCTTTGGACAGGGTAGCTATGGCTACACCTTC. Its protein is CASTGAFGQGSYGYTF.

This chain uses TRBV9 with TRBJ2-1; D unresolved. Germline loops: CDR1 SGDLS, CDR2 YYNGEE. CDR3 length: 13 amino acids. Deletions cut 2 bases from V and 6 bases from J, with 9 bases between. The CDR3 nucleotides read TGTGCCAGCAGCGTTGGGTCCGGCAATGAGCAGTTCTTC. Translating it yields CASSVGSGNEQFF.

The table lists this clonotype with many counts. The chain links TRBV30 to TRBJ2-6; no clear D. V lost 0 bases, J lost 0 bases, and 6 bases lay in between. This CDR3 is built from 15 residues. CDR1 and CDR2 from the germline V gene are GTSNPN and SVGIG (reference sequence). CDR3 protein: CAWSVLGSGANVLTF. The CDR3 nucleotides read TGTGCCTGGAGTGTCTTGGGCTCTGGGGCCAACGTCCTGACTTTC.

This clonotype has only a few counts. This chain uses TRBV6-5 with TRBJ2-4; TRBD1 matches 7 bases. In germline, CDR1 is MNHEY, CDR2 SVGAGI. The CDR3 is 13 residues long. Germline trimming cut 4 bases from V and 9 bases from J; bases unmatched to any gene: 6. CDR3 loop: CASSWSGDSIQYF. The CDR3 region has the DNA TGTGCCAGCAGTTGGTCAGGGGACAGCATTCAGTACTTC.

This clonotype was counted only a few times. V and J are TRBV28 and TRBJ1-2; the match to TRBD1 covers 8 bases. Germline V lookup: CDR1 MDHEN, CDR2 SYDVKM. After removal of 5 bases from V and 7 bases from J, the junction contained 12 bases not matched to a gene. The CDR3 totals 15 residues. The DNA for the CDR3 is TGTGCCAGCAGTACCCTTGCCGGGACAGGTTCTGGCTACACCTTC. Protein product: CASSTLAGTGSGYTF.

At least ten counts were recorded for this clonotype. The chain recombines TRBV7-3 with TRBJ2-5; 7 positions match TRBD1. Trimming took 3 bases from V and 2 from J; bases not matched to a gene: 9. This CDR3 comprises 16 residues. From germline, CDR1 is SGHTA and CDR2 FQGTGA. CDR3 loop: CASSLMGQNIQETQYF. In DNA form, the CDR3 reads TGTGCCAGCAGCTTGATGGGACAGAACATACAAGAGACCCAGTACTTC.

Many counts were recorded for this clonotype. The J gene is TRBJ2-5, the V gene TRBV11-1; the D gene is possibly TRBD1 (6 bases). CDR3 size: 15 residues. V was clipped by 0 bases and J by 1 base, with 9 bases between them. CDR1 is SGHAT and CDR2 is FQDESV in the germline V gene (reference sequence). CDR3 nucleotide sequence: TGTGCCAGCAGCTTAGCTGGGACAAGCCAAGAGACCCAGTACTTC. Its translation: CASSLAGTSQETQYF.

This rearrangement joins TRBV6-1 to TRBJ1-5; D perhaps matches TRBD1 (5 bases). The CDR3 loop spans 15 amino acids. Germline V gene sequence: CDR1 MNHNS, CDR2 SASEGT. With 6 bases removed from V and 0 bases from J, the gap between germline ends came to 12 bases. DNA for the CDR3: TGTGCCAGCAGGGACGGACAATATAGCAATCAGCCCCAGCATTTT. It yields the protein CASRDGQYSNQPQHF.

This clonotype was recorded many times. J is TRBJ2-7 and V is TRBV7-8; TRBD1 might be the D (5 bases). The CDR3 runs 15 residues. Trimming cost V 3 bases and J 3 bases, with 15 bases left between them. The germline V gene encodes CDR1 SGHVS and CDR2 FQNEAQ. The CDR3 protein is CASSFVGVGGYEQYF. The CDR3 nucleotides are TGTGCCAGCAGCTTTGTAGGGGTGGGTGGCTACGAGCAGTACTTC. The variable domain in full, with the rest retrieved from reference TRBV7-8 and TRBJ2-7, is GAGVSQSPRYKVAKRGQDVALRCDPISGHVSLFWYQQALGQGPEFLTYFQNEAQLDKSGLPSDRFFAERPEGSVSTLKIQRTQQEDSAVYLCASSFVGVGGYEQYFGPGTRLTVT.

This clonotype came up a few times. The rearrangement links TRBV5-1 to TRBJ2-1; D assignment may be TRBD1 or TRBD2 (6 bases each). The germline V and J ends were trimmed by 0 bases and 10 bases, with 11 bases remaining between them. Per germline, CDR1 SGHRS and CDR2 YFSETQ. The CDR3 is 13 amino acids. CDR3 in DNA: TGCGCCAGCAGCTTGGGGAGGGGGACAGAGCAGTTCTTC. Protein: CASSLGRGTEQFF.

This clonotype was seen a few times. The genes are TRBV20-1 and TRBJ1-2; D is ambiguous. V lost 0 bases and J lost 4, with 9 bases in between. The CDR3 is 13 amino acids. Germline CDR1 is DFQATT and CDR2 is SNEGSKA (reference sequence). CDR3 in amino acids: CSARDGTAYGYTF. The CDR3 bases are TGCAGTGCTAGAGATGGTACGGCCTATGGCTACACCTTC.

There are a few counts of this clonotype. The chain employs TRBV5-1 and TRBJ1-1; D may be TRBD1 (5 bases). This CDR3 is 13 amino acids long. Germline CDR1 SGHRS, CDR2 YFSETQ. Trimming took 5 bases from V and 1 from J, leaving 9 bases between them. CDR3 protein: CASRSGSNTEAFF. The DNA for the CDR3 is TGCGCCAGCAGGTCAGGGTCGAACACTGAAGCTTTCTTT.

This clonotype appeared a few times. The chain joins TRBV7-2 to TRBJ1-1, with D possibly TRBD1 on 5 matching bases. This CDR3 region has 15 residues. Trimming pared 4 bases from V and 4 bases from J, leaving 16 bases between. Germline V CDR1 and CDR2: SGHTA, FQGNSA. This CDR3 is CASSSTRGTATEAFF. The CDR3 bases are TGTGCCAGCAGCTCGACGAGAGGGACTGCCACTGAAGCTTTCTTT.

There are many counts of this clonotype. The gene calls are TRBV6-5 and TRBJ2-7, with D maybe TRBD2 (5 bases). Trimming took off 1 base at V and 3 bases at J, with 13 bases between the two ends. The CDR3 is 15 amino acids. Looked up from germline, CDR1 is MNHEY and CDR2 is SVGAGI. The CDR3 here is CASSYYRDFDYEQYF. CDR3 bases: TGTGCCAGCAGTTACTACCGGGATTTCGACTACGAGCAGTACTTC.

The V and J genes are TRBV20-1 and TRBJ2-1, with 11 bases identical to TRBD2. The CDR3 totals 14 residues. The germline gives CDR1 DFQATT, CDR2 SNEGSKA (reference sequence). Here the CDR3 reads CSLRLAGPYNEQFF. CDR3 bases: TGCAGCCTCCGACTAGCGGGACCCTACAATGAGCAGTTCTTC.